The next 18 T cell receptor beta chains were all read from a single sample in a study (dated by TCRdb to the mid-2010s). The library was prepared using 5' RACE. Instrument used: Illumina MiSeq. The raw public reads went through TCRdb reprocessing: fastp at Q25, MiXCR clone calling, in-frame beta chains kept. Rows merge per CDR3 protein into single entries with the most common DNA and genes. Present in this sample are about 57,000 distinct CDR3 sequences, roughly 28% of which were seen just once. Together, the top ten hold about 3% of the sample. The sequencing sample was made of tumor-infiltrating memory CD4+ T cells sorted from the breast tumor. Explained via the paper, the cell subset or site label denotes: memory CD4+ T cells, CD4+CD45RO+CD25-. These receptor sequences come from a female donor with breast cancer.

CDR3: CATSRDSPSDRASGYTF. CDR3 DNA: TGTGCCACCAGCAGAGATTCACCCTCGGACAGGGCGAGTGGCTACACCTTC. The V gene is TRBV15, the J gene TRBJ1-2; TRBD1 aligns across 8 bases. Trimming cost V 0 bases and J 7 bases; bases outside gene matches: 13. The CDR3 runs 17 residues. Germline CDR1 LNHNV, CDR2 YYDKDF (reference sequence).

This clonotype was observed a handful of times. The CDR3 nucleotides are TGTGCCAGCAGTTACTCGAGTATTGGTTCCGGGGAGCTGTTTTTT. Its protein product is CASSYSSIGSGELFF. The V and J genes are TRBV6-5 and TRBJ2-2; D is undetermined. Looked up from germline, CDR1 is MNHEY and CDR2 is SVGAGI. Trimming removed 0 bases at V and 6 bases at J, with 11 bases between. This CDR3 is 15 amino acids long.

In its sample, this clonotype was seen a few times. This chain links TRBV7-2 with TRBJ1-5, with a weak D call TRBD1 (5 bases). Germline V CDR1 and CDR2: SGHTA, FQGNSA. There are 16 residues in the CDR3. V lost 1 base and J 5 bases, leaving 15 bases between the germline ends. The CDR3 loop reads CASSLGGAYSDQPQHF. The CDR3 DNA reads TGTGCCAGCAGCTTAGGGGGCGCGTATAGTGATCAGCCCCAGCATTTT.

As to this clonotype: The conserved phenylalanine or tryptophan normally closing the CDR3 is absent here, so this likely arose from a read error. This chain links TRBV7-2 with TRBJ2-1; 7 positions agree with TRBD1. From germline, CDR1 is SGHTA and CDR2 FQGNSA. This CDR3 has 14 residues. The junction had 5 bases not matched to a gene; V was cut back by 5 bases and J by 4 bases. CDR3 sequence: CASSPRTGYNEQFS. CDR3 DNA sequence: TGTGCCAGCAGCCCGAGGACAGGTTACAATGAGCAGTTCTCC.

This clonotype has ten or more counts. CDR3 coding DNA: TGCAGTGCTCTAACGGACAGGACTGCCAGTGGCTACACCTTC. Translating it yields CSALTDRTASGYTF. The chain employs TRBV20-1 and TRBJ1-2; 7 bases line up with TRBD1. Germline assignment: CDR1 DFQATT and CDR2 SNEGSKA (reference sequence). This CDR3 is 14 amino acids long. V trimming: 5 bases; J trimming: 7 bases; junction bases outside the gene matches: 13.

The rearrangement uses TRBV7-3 and TRBJ2-2, with 8 positions matching TRBD1. Trimming took 1 base from V and 3 from J; bases not matched to a gene: 7. The germline CDR1 and CDR2 sequences are SGHTA and FQGTGA. The CDR3 is made up of 17 amino acids. CDR3 loop: CASSLRATGEDTGELFF. CDR3 DNA sequence: TGTGCCAGCAGCTTAAGGGCGACAGGGGAGGACACCGGGGAGCTGTTTTTT.

This chain joins TRBV6-2 or TRBV6-3 and TRBJ2-1, with D possibly called TRBD1 or TRBD2 (6 bases each). Germline V gives CDR1 MNHEY, CDR2 SVGEGT. V gave up 8 bases and J gave up 2 bases, with 16 bases separating them. The CDR3 length is 15 residues. CDR3 bases: TGTGCCAGCCGGGGAAGGGGGGCGGCCTACAATGAGCAGTTCTTC. The encoded protein is CASRGRGAAYNEQFF.

There are a few counts of this clonotype. V gene TRBV9 combines with J gene TRBJ2-5; D is undetermined. Between the trimmed V and J ends, which lost 1 base and 2 bases, there was a span of 6 bases. This CDR3 contains 13 residues. The germline gives CDR1 SGDLS, CDR2 YYNGEE. The CDR3 nucleotides read TGTGCCAGCAGCGTACCAACTCAAGAGACCCAGTACTTC. It is translated as CASSVPTQETQYF.

This clonotype came up a few times. The chain combines TRBV7-2 with TRBJ2-6; 9 nucleotides line up with TRBD1. Trimming removed 5 bases from V and 0 bases from J; junction bases left unmatched: 11. The CDR3 totals 19 residues. Germline V gene data show CDR1 as SGHTA and CDR2 as FQGNSA. The CDR3 sequence: CASSARVGTGRSGANVLTF. For the CDR3, the DNA is TGTGCCAGCAGCGCGCGAGTGGGGACAGGGCGCTCTGGGGCCAACGTCCTGACTTTC. Full variable domain (remainder filled in from reference TRBV7-2 and TRBJ2-6): GAGVSQSPSNKVTEKGKDVELRCDPISGHTALYWYRQSLGQGLEFLIYFQGNSAPDKSGLPSDRFSAERTGGSVSTLTIQRTQQEDSAVYLCASSARVGTGRSGANVLTFGAGSRLTVL.

The chain has TRBV12-3 or TRBV12-4 and TRBJ1-1; D unclear. CDR3 size: 13 residues. V lost 3 bases to trimming and J lost 4 bases, with 9 bases between them. CDR3 sequence reads: CASSLWQVTEAFF. The CDR3 coding sequence is TGTGCCAGCAGTTTGTGGCAGGTCACTGAAGCTTTCTTT.

The J gene is TRBJ1-1, the V gene TRBV20-1; no clear D gene. The germline V and J ends were trimmed by 8 bases and 8 bases, with 15 bases remaining between them. Germline CDR1 and CDR2: DFQATT and SNEGSKA (reference sequence). The CDR3 extends over 11 amino acids. The CDR3 sequence: CSSQPGREAFF. The CDR3 nucleotides are TGCAGTTCCCAACCCGGGCGGGAAGCTTTCTTT.

The V call is TRBV7-3, the J call TRBJ2-2; perhaps TRBD1 as D (6 bases). Germline V lookup: CDR1 SGHTA, CDR2 FQGTGA. There are 15 residues in the CDR3. The germline V and J ends were trimmed by 6 bases and 2 bases, with 13 bases remaining between them. CDR3 region: CASSRDIYNTGELFF. The CDR3 DNA follows: TGTGCCAGCAGTAGGGACATTTATAACACCGGGGAGCTGTTTTTT.

The J gene is TRBJ2-5, the V gene TRBV4-2; tentatively, D is TRBD2 (6 bases). Trimming pared 1 base from V and 5 bases from J, leaving 14 bases between. The germline V gene has CDR1 LGHNA and CDR2 YNFKEQ. The length of the CDR3 is 15 residues. CDR3 loop: CASSQARGAEETQYF. CDR3 bases: TGTGCCAGCAGCCAAGCGCGGGGCGCGGAGGAGACCCAGTACTTC.

The table lists this clonotype with a few counts. A much bigger clone sits one base away, suggesting this may be a read error. The rearrangement joins TRBV5-1 to TRBJ2-1; 9 nucleotides align to TRBD2. Looked up from germline, CDR1 is SGHRS and CDR2 is YFSETQ. The CDR3 totals 15 residues. The CDR3 here is CASSFSAGGHSEQCF. CDR3 coding DNA: TGCGCCAGCAGCTTTTCTGCGGGAGGGCATTCTGAGCAGTGCTTC.

In its sample, this clonotype was seen a few times. This rearrangement joins TRBV20-1 to TRBJ1-1; a possible D gene is TRBD1 (6 bases). Germline lookup yields CDR1 DFQATT and CDR2 SNEGSKA (reference sequence). Trimming stripped 0 bases from V and 1 base from J, with 9 bases between. The CDR3 loop spans 14 amino acids. The CDR3 DNA follows: TGCAGTGCTAGAGACCAGACAGGGAACACTGAAGCTTTCTTT. It translates to CSARDQTGNTEAFF.

Details on this clonotype: The junction departs from germline at one end; a sequencing error may be responsible. The genes are TRBV5-1 and TRBJ1-1; TRBD1 might be the D (6 bases). Germline V CDR1 and CDR2: SGHRS, YFSETQ. The CDR3 is 15 amino acids. The CDR3 bases are TGCGCCAGCAGCTTGCGGGGACAAGAGAACACTGAAGATTTCTTT. Translated: CASSLRGQENTEDFF.

Only a few counts were recorded for this clonotype. The chain links TRBV5-1 to TRBJ2-7; D unclear. The V end lost 0 bases, the J end lost 1 base, and 5 bases lay between the germline ends. The germline gives CDR1 SGHRS, CDR2 YFSETQ. This CDR3 is built from 13 residues. For the CDR3, the DNA is TGCGCCAGCAGCTTGGACACTTCCTACGAGCAGTACTTC. This gives the protein CASSLDTSYEQYF. The full variable domain, with the rest looked up from reference TRBV5-1 and TRBJ2-7, is KAGVTQTPRYLIKTRGQQVTLSCSPISGHRSVSWYQQTPGQGLQFLFEYFSETQRNKGNFPGRFSGRQFSNSRSEMNVSTLELGDSALYLCASSLDTSYEQYFGPGTRLTVT.

This clonotype was recorded a few times. This chain links TRBV11-2 with TRBJ2-1, with 10 bases lining up with TRBD2. This CDR3 is built from 17 residues. J lost 6 bases, V lost 1 base, and 9 bases had no gene match. CDR1 is SGHAT and CDR2 is FQNNGV in the germline V gene. This CDR3 reads CASSLASASGGRNEQFF. The DNA for the CDR3 is TGTGCCAGCAGCTTAGCCTCGGCTAGCGGGGGCCGCAATGAGCAGTTCTTC.